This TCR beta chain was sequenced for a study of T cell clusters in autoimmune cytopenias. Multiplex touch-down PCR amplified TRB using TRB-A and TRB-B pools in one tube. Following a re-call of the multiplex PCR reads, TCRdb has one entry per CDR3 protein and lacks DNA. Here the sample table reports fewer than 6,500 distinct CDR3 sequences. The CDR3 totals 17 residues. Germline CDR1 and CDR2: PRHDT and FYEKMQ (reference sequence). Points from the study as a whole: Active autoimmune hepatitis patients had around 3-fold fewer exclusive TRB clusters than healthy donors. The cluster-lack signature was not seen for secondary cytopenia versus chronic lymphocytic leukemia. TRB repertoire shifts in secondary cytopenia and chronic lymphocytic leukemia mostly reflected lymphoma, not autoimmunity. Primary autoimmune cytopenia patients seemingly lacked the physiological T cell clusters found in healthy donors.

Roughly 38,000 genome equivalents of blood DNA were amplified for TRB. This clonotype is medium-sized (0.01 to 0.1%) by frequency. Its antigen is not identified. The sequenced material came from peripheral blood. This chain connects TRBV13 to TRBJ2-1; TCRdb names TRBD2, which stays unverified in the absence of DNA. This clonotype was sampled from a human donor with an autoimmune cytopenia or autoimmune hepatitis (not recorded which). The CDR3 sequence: CASSSYYSGEAYNEQFF. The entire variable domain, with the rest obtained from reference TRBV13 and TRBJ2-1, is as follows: AAGVIQSPRHLIKEKRETATLKCYPIPRHDTVYWYQQGPGQDPQFLISFYEKMQSDKGSIPDRFSAQQFSDYHSELNMSSLELGDSALYFCASSSYYSGEAYNEQFFGPGTRLTVL.